The 10 T cell receptor beta chains below all came from one sample that was sequenced in a study of post-analysis software for immune sequencing data. Notes on the study in general: About five TRBV segments, including TRBV5-6, TRBV5-1 and TRBV20-1, were more frequent in patients than controls.

Antigen specificity for these receptors is unknown. Unique molecular identifiers featured in each of the TCR beta cDNA libraries. TCRdb redid the calling of the PCR reads with MiXCR, one entry per CDR3 protein. The data show 350,000 to 500,000 distinct CDR3 sequences, roughly 40% seen once. Sequenced: blood. These receptors all stem from a girl aged 2-10 years with multiple sclerosis.

This clonotype showed up just a few times. The chain links TRBV5-1 to TRBJ2-1; tentative D call: TRBD2 (6 bases). The length of the CDR3 is 14 residues. The V end lost 4 bases, the J end lost 6 bases, and 14 bases lay between the germline ends. The germline V gene encodes CDR1 SGHRS and CDR2 YFSETQ. CDR3 nucleotide sequence: TGCGCCAGCAGCCCAGCGGGCCCATCCAATGAGCAGTTCTTC. Protein: CASSPAGPSNEQFF.

This sequence joins TRBV5-1 and TRBJ2-3, with D perhaps matching TRBD1 (5 bases). CDR1 and CDR2 from the germline V gene are SGHRS and YFSETQ. V was clipped by 0 bases and J by 3 bases, with 11 bases between them. The CDR3 loop spans 15 amino acids. The CDR3 loop reads CASSLEGVRTDTQYF. In DNA, the CDR3 is TGCGCCAGCAGCTTGGAAGGGGTAAGGACAGATACGCAGTATTTT.

The chain has TRBV28 and TRBJ1-5; D might be TRBD1 (6 bases). V was shortened by 11 bases and J by 0 bases, with 17 bases between the two germline ends. CDR1 and CDR2 from the germline V gene are MDHEN and SYDVKM. The length of the CDR3 is 15 residues. The CDR3 protein is CAAASRQVSNQPQHF. DNA of the CDR3: TGTGCCGCCGCATCGCGACAGGTTAGCAATCAGCCCCAGCATTTT. The variable domain in full, with the rest retrieved from reference TRBV28 and TRBJ1-5, is DVKVTQSSRYLVKRTGEKVFLECVQDMDHENMFWYRQDPGLGLRLIYFSYDVKMKEKGDIPEGYSVSREKKERFSLILESASTNQTSMYLCAAASRQVSNQPQHFGDGTRLSIL.

This clonotype was found a few times. J is TRBJ2-7 and V is TRBV2; the match to TRBD1 covers 7 bases. J lost 4 bases, V lost 6 bases, and 3 bases had no gene match. The CDR3 loop spans 12 amino acids. Germline CDR1 SNHLY, CDR2 FYNNEI. The chain's CDR3 is CASRQGKYEQYF. In DNA form, the CDR3 reads TGTGCCAGCAGACAGGGGAAGTACGAGCAGTACTTC.

V gene TRBV20-1 combines with J gene TRBJ2-3; D perhaps matches TRBD2 (6 bases). The CDR3 is 14 amino acids. V gave up 2 bases and J gave up 0 bases, with 9 bases separating them. Germline V CDR1 and CDR2: DFQATT, SNEGSKA (reference sequence). The CDR3 loop is CSARRGSSTDTQYF. CDR3 DNA: TGCAGTGCTAGACGGGGGAGTAGCACAGATACGCAGTATTTT.

This clonotype was found a few times. The chain joins TRBV20-1 to TRBJ2-1; TRBD1 might be the D (6 bases). V was cut by 6 bases and J by 7 bases, with 16 bases left in between. The germline gives CDR1 DFQATT, CDR2 SNEGSKA (reference sequence). This CDR3 is 13 amino acids long. The CDR3 region is CSAPRPGVNEQFF. The CDR3 DNA reads as TGCAGTGCCCCACGTCCAGGGGTGAATGAGCAGTTCTTC.

J is TRBJ1-2 and V is TRBV25-1, with D possibly being TRBD1 (5 bases). Germline lookup yields CDR1 MGHDK and CDR2 SYGVNS. CDR3 length equals 14 residues. The ends were cut back, 1 base at V and 3 bases at J, with 9 bases in the middle. The CDR3 loop is CASSELGDHYGYTF. In nucleotides, the CDR3 is TGTGCCAGCAGTGAATTGGGGGACCACTATGGCTACACCTTC.

The chain carries TRBV6-1 and TRBJ2-1; 7 nucleotides line up with TRBD2. The CDR3 has 17 amino acids. Germline trimming cut 6 bases from V and 7 bases from J; bases unmatched to any gene: 18. CDR1 is MNHNS and CDR2 is SASEGT in the germline V gene. The CDR3 protein is CASSLGGRGSPLNEQFF. The CDR3 bases are TGTGCCAGCAGCCTGGGTGGGCGCGGGAGCCCACTAAATGAGCAGTTCTTC.

This chain links TRBV2 with TRBJ2-5, with 9 bases aligning to TRBD1. Trimming cost V 7 bases and J 1 base; bases outside gene matches: 4. The germline V gene encodes CDR1 SNHLY and CDR2 FYNNEI. This CDR3 spans 14 amino acids. The CDR3 region is CASNLDRGQETQYF. The CDR3 nucleotides are TGTGCCAGCAACTTGGACAGGGGCCAAGAGACCCAGTACTTC.

The genes are TRBV3-1 and TRBJ1-2; D gene ambiguous. The CDR3 is 15 amino acids. Germline CDR1 reads LGHDT; CDR2 reads YNNKEL (reference sequence). V lost 7 bases, J lost 4 bases, and 19 bases lay in between. CDR3 protein: CASIKRRERSYGYTF. The CDR3 DNA follows: TGTGCCAGCATTAAGAGGAGGGAGAGGAGCTATGGCTACACCTTC.